A selection of T cell receptor beta chains follows, all from one sample in a study of shared clonotypes between healthy human individuals. Assay: immunoSEQ multiplex PCR; the TCRdb copy retains only in-frame clones and omits some. The sample lists 600,000 to 750,000 clones; roughly 91% were seen once. Sequences were obtained from memory CD8+ T cells from PBMCs. The receptors shown here come from a man between 18 and 35 years old in good health. Some clones in this sample may be carry-over from other donors' samples. Both conserved end residues are part of each CDR3. D genes are given only for firm matches. Only part of the rows carry a size: once, few, many, or a class if the clone is expanded.

v_gene	d_gene	abundance	j_gene	CDR3nt	CDR3aa
TRBV4-3	NA	NA	TRBJ2-7	TGCGCCAGCAGCCAAGATTTGAAGAGGGAGCAGTACTTC	CASSQDLKREQYF
TRBV7-9	NA	few	TRBJ2-2	TGTGCCAGCAGCAACTGGTCACCGAACACCGGGGAGCTGTTTTTT	CASSNWSPNTGELFF
TRBV12-5	TRBD2	NA	TRBJ2-1	TGTGCTAGTGGTCCGGGACTAGCGGGGGTCCACAATGAGCAGTTCTTC	CASGPGLAGVHNEQFF
TRBV29-1	NA	NA	TRBJ1-1	TGCAGCGTTGGTGTCCCTGAAGCTTTCTTT	CSVGVPEAFF
TRBV5-6	TRBD1	NA	TRBJ2-7	TGTGCCAGCAGGATCGACAGGGGGAACTCCTACGAGCAGTACTTC	CASRIDRGNSYEQYF
TRBV28	TRBD1	NA	TRBJ2-7	TGTGCCAGCAGCCGGGACAGGCTATACGAGCAGTACTTC	CASSRDRLYEQYF
TRBV7-9	NA	many	TRBJ2-6	TGTGCCAGCAGCTCAATACAGGGTCCTGGGGCCAACGTCCTGACTTTC	CASSSIQGPGANVLTF
TRBV4-2	NA	NA	TRBJ1-2	TGTGCCAGCAGCCTCCCTGGTGAAGGCACCAACTATGGCTACACCTTC	CASSLPGEGTNYGYTF
TRBV7-9	TRBD1	NA	TRBJ2-3	TGTGCCAGCAGCTTCCGGGACAGGGGTGACGCAGATACGCAGTATTTT	CASSFRDRGDADTQYF
TRBV11-2	NA	NA	TRBJ2-7	TGTGCCAGCAGCTTAGGCACAGTCGAGCAGTACTTC	CASSLGTVEQYF
TRBV27	NA	NA	TRBJ2-1	TGTGCCAGCAGTCACACATCCTACAATGAGCAGTTCTTC	CASSHTSYNEQFF
TRBV2	NA	NA	TRBJ1-1	TGTGCCAGCAGTGAGGAACCGGGGGAGAACACTGAAGCTTTCTTT	CASSEEPGENTEAFF
TRBV18	NA	NA	TRBJ2-4	TGTGCCAGCTCACCTAAAAAAGACGAACAGGGACCCAAAAACATTCAGTACTTC	CASSPKKDEQGPKNIQYF
TRBV11-2	TRBD2	NA	TRBJ2-5	TGTGCCAGCAACCTAGCGGGAGGCGGGGAGACCCAGTACTTC	CASNLAGGGETQYF
TRBV28	NA	NA	TRBJ1-1	TGTGCCAGCAGTTTTACAGGGTGGGGGACTGAAGCTTTCTTT	CASSFTGWGTEAFF
TRBV28	NA	NA	TRBJ1-2	TGTGCCAGCAGTTTATGGGGCCCCTATGGCTACACCTTC	CASSLWGPYGYTF
TRBV7-9	TRBD1	NA	TRBJ2-2	TGTGCCAGCAGCTCCTGGACAGGGCTAACTCGAGAGGAGCTGTTTTTT	CASSSWTGLTREELFF
TRBV19	TRBD1	NA	TRBJ1-4	TGTGCCAGTAGTACCTTACAGGGGGCGAGTGAAAAACTGTTTTTT	CASSTLQGASEKLFF
TRBV27	TRBD2	NA	TRBJ2-7	TGTGCCAGCAGTTCCCACCCTAGCGGGAGGACCTACGAGCAGTACTTC	CASSSHPSGRTYEQYF
TRBV7-6	NA	NA	TRBJ2-1	TGTGCCAGCAGCTTAGCGGGCGCGAGGAATGAGCAGTTCTTC	CASSLAGARNEQFF
TRBV27	TRBD1	NA	TRBJ2-7	TGTGCCAGCAGTTTAGTGCCGGGACAGATCCTTTATGAGCAGTACTTC	CASSLVPGQILYEQYF
TRBV27	TRBD1	NA	TRBJ2-1	TGTGCCAGCAGTTGGGACAGGGTAAATGAGCAGTTCTTC	CASSWDRVNEQFF